The following is a T cell receptor beta chain sequence with its context. The antigen is not known. This entry is derived from a study of shared clonotypes between healthy human individuals. Study at large: The composition of the donors was a couple of women and three men aged 18 to 49.

General study findings and limits: Researchers sampled only blood; tissue repertoires likely differ. Incomplete sequencing of sorted subsets was indicated by rarefaction despite large depth.

Libraries were prepared by immunoSEQ multiplex PCR; TCRdb keeps only in-frame clonotypes and omits some of them. The top ten hold under 0.6% of the sample, which has over a million clones, 75% to 85% seen once. This CDR3 contains 15 residues. Germline V gene sequence: CDR1 SGHRS, CDR2 YFSETQ. Unmatched junction bases numbered 7, after V lost 0 bases and J lost 9 bases. The source is a man aged 18 to 35 in good health. Some clones in this sample may be carry-over from other donors' samples. V usage is TRBV5-1 and J usage is TRBJ2-1; TRBD2 matches at 9 bases. Sample: memory CD4+ T cells from PBMCs. Subset here: CD45RA-negative fraction. As DNA, the CDR3 is TGCGCCAGCAGCTTGGAAGCGCTAGCGGGACGTGAGCAGTTCTTC. As protein: CASSLEALAGREQFF.